In its sample, the clone carrying this T cell receptor (beta chain) was seen a few times. Its antigen remains unknown. The data stem from a study of cytomegalovirus exposure and HLA in healthy donors. Study-level findings and limits: In a later analysis, common viral pathogens appeared linked to several of the most significant clusters.

With 4 bases removed from V and 6 bases from J, the gap between germline ends came to 18 bases. Looked up from germline, CDR1 is MDHEN and CDR2 is SYDVKM. The CDR3 consists of 15 residues. 60 Vbeta and 13 Jbeta primers were used in PCR. Libraries were prepared by immunoSEQ multiplex PCR; TCRdb keeps only in-frame clonotypes and omits some of them. The table records under 200,000 clones, about three quarters of them present only once. This chain uses TRBV28 with TRBJ1-1; TRBD1 might be the D (5 bases). Sequencing input: PBMCs. The clonotype was recovered from a woman in her forties in good health and CMV-seropositive. The CDR3 is CASSWPGREGAEAFF. Written as DNA, the CDR3 is TGTGCCAGCAGTTGGCCGGGACGGGAGGGTGCTGAAGCTTTCTTT.